Following are 6 T cell receptor beta chains from one sample sequenced in a study of cytomegalovirus exposure and HLA in healthy donors. The method was immunoSEQ multiplex PCR; TCRdb's version includes in-frame clones alone and lacks a portion of them. The sample carries 120,000 or so clones, about 92% recorded once. The sample consisted of PBMCs. These receptors were obtained from a woman between 18 and 30 years old in good health and CMV-seronegative.

This chain uses TRBV5-1 with TRBJ1-1; perhaps TRBD1 as D (6 bases). Looked up from germline, CDR1 is SGHRS and CDR2 is YFSETQ. The CDR3 has 13 amino acids. The V and J ends lost 4 bases and 5 bases respectively, with 12 bases between them. The CDR3 DNA reads as TGCGCCAGCAGCCTCCTGGGGGCGACTGAAGCTTTCTTT. This gives the protein CASSLLGATEAFF.

This chain uses TRBV30 with TRBJ1-1; D uncertain. Germline CDR1 reads GTSNPN; CDR2 reads SVGIG (reference sequence). This CDR3 spans 13 amino acids. The V end lost 1 base, the J end lost 3 bases, and 9 bases lay between the germline ends. In DNA, the CDR3 is TGTGCCTGGAGTGGGGGTAGCGACACTGAAGCTTTCTTT. Translated, it gives CAWSGGSDTEAFF. Drawing the rest from reference TRBV30 and TRBJ1-1, the complete variable domain is SQTIHQWPATLVQPVGSPLSLECTVEGTSNPNLYWYRQAAGRGLQLLFYSVGIGQISSEVPQNLSASRPQDRQFILSSKKLLLSDSGFYLCAWSGGSDTEAFFGQGTRLTVV.

This clone was counted a few times. The chain employs TRBV18 and TRBJ2-7; D uncertain. CDR3 length: 13 amino acids. Trimming shortened V by 1 base and J by 7 bases, and 11 bases separated the two germline ends. Germline V lookup: CDR1 KGHSH, CDR2 LQKENI. CDR3 sequence reads: CASSPQNSREQYF. In DNA form, the CDR3 reads TGTGCCAGCTCACCACAAAACTCTCGGGAGCAGTACTTC.

CDR3 coding DNA: TGTGCCAGCTCAGAGCGTATTTTGGGGGCTAAAGCTGAAGCTTTCTTT. Its protein product is CASSERILGAKAEAFF. J is TRBJ1-1 and V is TRBV18; TRBD1 might be the D (6 bases). This CDR3 spans 16 amino acids. CDR1 is KGHSH and CDR2 is LQKENI in the germline V gene. V was shortened by 5 bases and J by 6 bases, with 22 bases between the two germline ends.

This chain uses TRBV11-3 with TRBJ1-6; D unclear. This CDR3 has 13 residues. V shed 5 bases and J shed 6 bases, with 8 bases lying between them. Germline CDR1 SGHNT, CDR2 YENEEA. The CDR3 sequence: CASSERGNSPLHF. As DNA, the CDR3 is TGTGCCAGCAGCGAGCGGGGTAATTCACCCCTCCACTTT. Full variable domain (remainder filled in from reference TRBV11-3 and TRBJ1-6): EAGVVQSPRYKIIEKKQPVAFWCNPISGHNTLYWYLQNLGQGPELLIRYENEEAVDDSQLPKDRFSAERLKGVDSTLKIQPAELGDSAVYLCASSERGNSPLHFGNGTRLTVT.

This clone was recorded once. The chain combines TRBV7-9 with TRBJ2-1, with TRBD2 identical over 7 bases. The CDR3 covers 11 residues. The V gene's germline CDR1 is SEHNR and CDR2 FQNEAQ (reference sequence). CDR3 in DNA: TGTGGGGCGGGGGTTTACAATGAGCAGTTCTTC. The encoded protein is CGAGVYNEQFF.